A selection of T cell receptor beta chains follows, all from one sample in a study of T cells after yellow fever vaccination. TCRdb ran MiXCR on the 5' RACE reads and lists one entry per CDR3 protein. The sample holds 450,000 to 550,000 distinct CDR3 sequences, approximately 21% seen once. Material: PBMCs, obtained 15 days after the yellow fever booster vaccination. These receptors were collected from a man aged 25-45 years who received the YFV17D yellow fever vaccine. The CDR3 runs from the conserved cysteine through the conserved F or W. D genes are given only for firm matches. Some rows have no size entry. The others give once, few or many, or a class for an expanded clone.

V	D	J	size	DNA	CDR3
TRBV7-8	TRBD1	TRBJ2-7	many	TGTGCCAGCAGACCCGGGACAGGTTACGAGCAGTACTTC	CASRPGTGYEQYF
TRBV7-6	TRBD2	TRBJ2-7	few	TGTGCCAGCAGCTTAGCTGGGACTAGCGGGAGTAGCGAGCAGTACTTC	CASSLAGTSGSSEQYF
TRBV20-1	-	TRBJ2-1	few	TGCAGTGCCCCCCCTCCGGTAGGGGGAAGTGAGCAGTTCTTC	CSAPPPVGGSEQFF
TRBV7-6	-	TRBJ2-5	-	TGTGCCAGCAGCCGCATACTCCAAGAGACCCAGTACTTC	CASSRILQETQYF
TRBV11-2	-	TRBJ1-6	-	TGTGCCAGCAGCTTACTATCGGGCGGGAGCTCCTATAATTCACCCCTCCACTTT	CASSLLSGGSSYNSPLHF
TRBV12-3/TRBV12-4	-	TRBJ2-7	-	TGTGCCAGCAGTCCCGGGTCAAGACCCTACGAGCAGTACTTC	CASSPGSRPYEQYF
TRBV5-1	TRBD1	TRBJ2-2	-	TGCGCCAGCAGCTTGGTGGCGGGACAGGGCACCGGGGAGCTGTTTTTT	CASSLVAGQGTGELFF
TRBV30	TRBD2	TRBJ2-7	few	TGTGCGTCTCTAGCGGACTCCTACGAGCAGTACTTC	CASLADSYEQYF
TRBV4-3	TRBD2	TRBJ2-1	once	TGCGCCAGCAGGTCCGGACTAGCAGTCGACAATGAGCAGTTCTTC	CASRSGLAVDNEQFF
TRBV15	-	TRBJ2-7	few	TGTGCCACCAGCAGAGATATAGGAGCGGAGTACTTC	CATSRDIGAEYF
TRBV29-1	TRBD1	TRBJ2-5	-	TGCAGCTTGACAGGACAGGTCGGAGCGACCCAGTACTTC	CSLTGQVGATQYF
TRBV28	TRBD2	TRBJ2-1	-	TGTGCCAGCAGTCTCCTTCCGGGGGGGGTACCCAATGAGCAGTTCTTC	CASSLLPGGVPNEQFF
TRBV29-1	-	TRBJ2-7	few	TGCAGCGTTGTGGGCACCTACGAGCAGTACTTC	CSVVGTYEQYF
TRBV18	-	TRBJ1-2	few	TGTGCCAGCTCAGTACAGGGCGACTATGGCTACACCTTC	CASSVQGDYGYTF
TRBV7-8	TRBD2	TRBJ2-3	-	TGTGCCAGCAGCTCAACTAGCGATGATACGCAGTATTTT	CASSSTSDDTQYF
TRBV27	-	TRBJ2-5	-	TGTGCCTCCGAGGTTGGTGAGACCCAGTACTTC	CASEVGETQYF
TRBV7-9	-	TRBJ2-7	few	TGTGCCAGCTCGGACAGCCTCTACGAGCAGTACTTC	CASSDSLYEQYF
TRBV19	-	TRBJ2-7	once	TGTGCCAGTAGCCCCTCTAGGATCCAGATCCACGAGCAGTACTTC	CASSPSRIQIHEQYF
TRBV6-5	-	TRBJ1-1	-	TGTGCCAGCAGTTCAGCAGGGGCTGGTGAAACTGAAGCTTTCTTT	CASSSAGAGETEAFF
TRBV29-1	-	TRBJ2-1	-	TGCAGCGTTACAGGGCAGGGGATGGGTTTCATCATGCAGTTCTTC	CSVTGQGMGFIMQFF
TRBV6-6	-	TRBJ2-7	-	TGTGCCAGCAGCCCGAGGGACCACGAGCAGTACTTC	CASSPRDHEQYF
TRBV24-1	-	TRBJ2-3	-	TGTGCCACCAGTAGCCGGATCACAGATACGCAGTATTTT	CATSSRITDTQYF
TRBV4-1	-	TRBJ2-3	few	TGCGCCAGCAGCCCAGTTTTCCGTTCGGATACGCAGTATTTT	CASSPVFRSDTQYF
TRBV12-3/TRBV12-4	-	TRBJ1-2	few	TGTGCCAGCAGCCAGATCTCAGGCTACACCTTC	CASSQISGYTF
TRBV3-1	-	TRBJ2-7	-	TGTGCCAGCAGCCGCCTAGCAGTTACCTACGAGCAGTACTTC	CASSRLAVTYEQYF
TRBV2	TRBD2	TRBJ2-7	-	TGTGCCAGCAGTGATCTAGCGGGAGCGGGGGAGCAGTACTTC	CASSDLAGAGEQYF
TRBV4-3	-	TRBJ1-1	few	TGCGCCAGCAGCCACGGGCGAGAGGGGTTCACGAAAGCTTTCTTT	CASSHGREGFTKAFF
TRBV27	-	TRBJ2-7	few	TGTGCCAGCAGCGGGGCTGGGTACGAGCAGTACTTC	CASSGAGYEQYF
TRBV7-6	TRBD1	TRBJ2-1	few	TGTGCCAGCAGCCCCTGGACAGGGGGCGCCCCCTACAATGAGCAGTTCTTC	CASSPWTGGAPYNEQFF
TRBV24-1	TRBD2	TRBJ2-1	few	TGTGCCACCAGTGACCCTAGCGGGGGGGGGCTCTTGGTGCAGTTCTTC	CATSDPSGGGLLVQFF
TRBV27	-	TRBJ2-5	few	TGTGCCAGCAGTCCTCGTTCTATTAGGAGGCAAGAGACCCAGTACTTC	CASSPRSIRRQETQYF
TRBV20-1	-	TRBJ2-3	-	TGCAGTGTCCCCGGGTGGGGGGACGCCACAGATACGCAGTATTTT	CSVPGWGDATDTQYF
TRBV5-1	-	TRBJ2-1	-	TGCGCCAGCAGCTATCCGGGAAACCACAATGAGCAGTTCTTC	CASSYPGNHNEQFF
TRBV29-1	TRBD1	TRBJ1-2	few	TGCAGCACCTGGACAGGCAATGAGGGTGGCTACACCTTC	CSTWTGNEGGYTF
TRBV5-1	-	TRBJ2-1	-	TGCGCCAGCAGCTCGCTTCTTAATGAGCAGTTCTTC	CASSSLLNEQFF
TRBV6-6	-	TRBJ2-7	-	TGTGCCAGTGGGACCAGAAGGGTCGAGCAGTACTTC	CASGTRRVEQYF
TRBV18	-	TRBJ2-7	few	TGTGCCAGCTCACCCCTGGAGGGCGGGTTCGGCGAGCAGTACTTC	CASSPLEGGFGEQYF
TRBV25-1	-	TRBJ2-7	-	TGTGCCAGCAGAAACTCAGGGGGGTACGAGCAGTACTTC	CASRNSGGYEQYF
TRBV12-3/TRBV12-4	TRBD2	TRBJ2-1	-	TGTGCCAGCAGTTTACAAGCGGGAAAGTCTCATGAGCAGTTCTTC	CASSLQAGKSHEQFF
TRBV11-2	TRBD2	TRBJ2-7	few	TGTGCCAGCAGCTTAAGGCCGCTAGCGGGAGGAAGTTCCTACGAGCAGTACTTC	CASSLRPLAGGSSYEQYF
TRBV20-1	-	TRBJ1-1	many	TGCAGTGCAACTAGGGGGACTGAAGCTTTCTTT	CSATRGTEAFF
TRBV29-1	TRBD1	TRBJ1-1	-	TGCAGCGCTGGGGACAGTATTCGAGCTTTCTTT	CSAGDSIRAFF
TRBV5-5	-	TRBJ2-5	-	TGTGCCAGCAGCATCAACCCGACAGGTCAAGAGACCCAGTACTTC	CASSINPTGQETQYF
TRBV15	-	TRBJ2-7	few	TGTGCCACCAGCAGAGAAGCTGGAGAGCAGTACTTC	CATSREAGEQYF
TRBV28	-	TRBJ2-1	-	TGTGCCAGCACCTCACCAGTGGTCTACAATGAGCAGTTCTTC	CASTSPVVYNEQFF
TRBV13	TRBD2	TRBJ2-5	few	TGTGCCAGCAGCAAAGCGGGAGGGGGAGAGACCCAGTACTTC	CASSKAGGGETQYF
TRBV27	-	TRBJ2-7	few	TGTGCCAGCAGTTTCACAGAGACCTACGAGCAGTACTTC	CASSFTETYEQYF
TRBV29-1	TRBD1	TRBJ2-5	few	TGCAGCGGATTGACAGGGCAGGAGACCCAGTACTTC	CSGLTGQETQYF
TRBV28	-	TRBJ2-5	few	TGTGCCAGCACCTCCCAGGAGACCCAGTACTTC	CASTSQETQYF